The sequence of this T cell receptor (beta chain) was determined in a study of T cell clonality in common variable immunodeficiency. Clones were sequenced by immunoSEQ multiplex PCR, and TCRdb holds only the in-frame ones, with some missing. The sample counts about 74,000 clones, none seen once; the ten largest own around 0.87%. This CDR3 region has 11 residues. Germline assignment: CDR1 GTSNPN and CDR2 SVGIG (reference sequence). Between the trimmed V and J ends, which lost 0 bases and 6 bases, there was a span of 5 bases. This clone occurred many times. Read sequence stops 3 residues before the CDR3 end, and the germline J gene provides the missing end.

The rearrangement joins TRBV30 to TRBJ1-2, with unresolved D. This receptor was identified in a person between 18 and 75 years old in good health. Sequencing input: peripheral blood mononuclear cells. The CDR3 DNA, read in part, is TGTGCCTGGAGTGTAAAGGATGGC. It encodes CAWSVKDG. The whole CDR3 sequence is CAWSVKDGYTF.